Shown below are 9 T cell receptor beta chains from a single sample sequenced in a study of identical twins. TCRdb reprocessed the 5' RACE reads via MiXCR and lists one record per CDR3 protein. The sample yields 700,000 to 950,000 distinct CDR3 sequences, roughly an eighth seen once. The data were also submitted as part of a second study, on yellow fever vaccine responses in identical twins.

The sequenced material came from PBMCs. The receptors shown here come from a woman younger than 35 in good health.

The sample holds a few counts of this clonotype. The genes are TRBV4-1 and TRBJ2-5; tentatively, D is TRBD1 (5 bases). The germline CDR1 and CDR2 sequences are MGHRA and YSYEKL. CDR3 length: 14 amino acids. V lost 1 base and J 2 bases, leaving 8 bases between the germline ends. In DNA form, the CDR3 reads TGCGCCAGCAGCCAAGGCGACAGACAAGAGACCCAGTACTTC. Protein: CASSQGDRQETQYF.

This clonotype was seen more than once but under ten times. The rearrangement joins TRBV20-1 to TRBJ2-2; 9 bases agree with TRBD1. This CDR3 is built from 15 residues. Germline V gene data show CDR1 as DFQATT and CDR2 as SNEGSKA (reference sequence). The ends lost 3 bases at V and 10 bases at J; junction bases unmatched: 12. Here the CDR3 DNA reads TGCAGTGCTAGGACCGGGGTAACAGGGGGCGCGGAGCTGTTTTTT. Its translation is CSARTGVTGGAELFF.

The chain combines TRBV5-5 with TRBJ1-1; maybe TRBD1 (6 bases). This CDR3 spans 15 amino acids. V was cut by 0 bases and J by 6 bases, with 15 bases left in between. Germline V gives CDR1 SGHKS, CDR2 YYEKEE (reference sequence). CDR3 sequence reads: CASSLVRGLLPEAFF. The CDR3 DNA is TGTGCCAGCAGCTTGGTCCGGGGGCTCTTGCCTGAAGCTTTCTTT.

This chain connects TRBV3-1 to TRBJ2-7; D is undetermined. The CDR3 runs to 16 residues. Germline CDR1 LGHDT, CDR2 YNNKEL (reference sequence). Trimming stripped 1 base from V and 1 base from J, with 14 bases between. DNA of the CDR3: TGTGCCAGCAGCCAAGTGGTGGCGCTGACGTCCTACGAGCAGTACTTC. Amino acid sequence: CASSQVVALTSYEQYF.

J is TRBJ2-1 and V is TRBV29-1; 12 nucleotides line up with TRBD2. V shed 7 bases, J shed 9 bases, and the junction held 13 bases outside the gene matches. The CDR3 consists of 15 residues. Germline CDR1 and CDR2: SQVTM and ANQGSEA. CDR3 sequence reads: CSARSGLAGTSEQFF. For the CDR3, the DNA is TGCAGCGCCCGATCGGGACTAGCGGGTACTAGTGAGCAGTTCTTC.

This clonotype was counted ten times or more. The rearrangement links TRBV10-3 to TRBJ2-7; TRBD2 aligns across 9 bases. CDR1 and CDR2 from the germline V gene are ENHRY and SYGVKD. V dropped 2 bases and J dropped 4; count of bases not matched to a gene: 6. The CDR3 consists of 15 residues. CDR3 amino acids: CAISEAGTSLYEQYF. The DNA for the CDR3 is TGTGCCATCAGTGAGGCCGGGACTAGCCTGTACGAGCAGTACTTC.

This clonotype came up a few times. One end of the junction does not line up with germline, which may come from a read error. The chain employs TRBV5-1 and TRBJ2-1; D uncertain. This CDR3 has 12 residues. CDR1 and CDR2 (germline): SGHRS, YFSETQ. The DNA for the CDR3 is TGCGCCAGCAGCTGGGAAAACAATGAGCCCCTCTTC. Translated: CASSWENNEPLF.

In its sample, this clonotype was seen once. The J gene is TRBJ1-5, the V gene TRBV27, with 7 bases matching TRBD1. The CDR3 runs 15 residues. The V segment lost 7 bases and the J segment 1 base; nucleotides outside the gene matches: 7. Germline V gene lookup returns CDR1 MNHEY and CDR2 SMNVEV (reference sequence). The DNA of the CDR3 is TGTGCCAGCACCACATCGGGACAGAGCAATCAGCCCCAGCATTTT. It yields the protein CASTTSGQSNQPQHF.

This chain uses TRBV2 with TRBJ2-2; D not certain. Germline CDR1 is SNHLY and CDR2 is FYNNEI. The V end lost 7 bases, the J end lost 2 bases, and 11 bases lay between the germline ends. The CDR3 has 14 residues. CDR3 in DNA: TGTGCCAGCAATGTCGGCTACAACACCGGGGAGCTGTTTTTT. Residues: CASNVGYNTGELFF.